This T cell receptor (beta chain) was observed in a study of cytomegalovirus exposure and HLA in healthy donors. The PCR employed 60 Vbeta primers together with 13 Jbeta primers. The table came from immunoSEQ multiplex PCR; TCRdb's copy has only in-frame clones and leaves some out. The sample yields about 150,000 clones, 80% seen once. This clonotype originated in a middle-aged woman in good health and CMV-seronegative. The material sequenced was PBMCs.

The CDR3 bases are TGTGCCAGCAGCCGAGGGACAGGGGGGTACAATGAGCAGTTCTTC. Amino acids: CASSRGTGGYNEQFF. The chain employs TRBV5-4 and TRBJ2-1, with 11 nucleotides matching TRBD1. This CDR3 spans 15 amino acids. Per the germline V gene, CDR1 is SGHNT and CDR2 is YYREEE (reference sequence). The ends lost 4 bases at V and 4 bases at J; junction bases unmatched: 4. Full variable domain (missing parts from reference TRBV5-4 and TRBJ2-1): ETGVTQSPTHLIKTRGQQVTLRCSSQSGHNTVSWYQQALGQGPQFIFQYYREEENGRGNFPPRFSGLQFPNYSSELNVNALELDDSALYLCASSRGTGGYNEQFFGPGTRLTVL.